This T cell receptor (beta chain) was captured in a study of metastatic and nonmetastatic thyroid tumors. On the study more broadly: Samples came from malignant and benign thyroid patients, and repertoires were compared across blood and tumor or nodule tissue.

TCRdb re-called the PCR reads with MiXCR. The sample lists about 15,000 clones; 30% to 35% were seen once. V shed 4 bases and J 6 bases; nucleotides not matched to a gene: 7. The CDR3 runs to 15 residues. Germline V gene lookup returns CDR1 SGHRS and CDR2 YFSETQ. Nobody among the patients had been given any treatment before thyroid surgery. Sample: tumor tissue. This chain connects TRBV5-1 to TRBJ2-7; 13 positions agree with TRBD2. The receptor was isolated from a female donor with papillary thyroid cancer or a benign thyroid nodule (not recorded which). Some clones in this sample may be carry-over from other donors' samples. DNA for the CDR3: TGCGCCAGCAGCACTAGCGGGGGGGCCTTAGGCGAGCAGTACTTC. Residues: CASSTSGGALGEQYF.